The T cell receptor beta chain described here comes from a study of blood T cell repertoires in COVID-19. On the study more broadly: Italy, Spain and the United States were the sources of the convalescent and acute COVID-19 samples. In each case, the material was cDNA or gDNA derived from T cells, B-cell-depleted T cells, or PBMCs.

In the source study's methods: Amplification of reference gene primers was used by the study to estimate nucleated cell counts. Produced via immunoSEQ multiplex PCR; TCRdb's table is partial and in-frame only. The DNA gave D and trimming, while V, J and clone size come from that table. The table includes roughly 17,000 clones, about 92% detected once. The CDR3 is made up of 14 amino acids. Trimming shortened V by 0 bases and J by 3 bases, and 9 bases separated the two germline ends. Germline V gives CDR1 LGHNA, CDR2 YSLEER. The sequencing input was peripheral blood. The receptor's source is a human donor in a cohort sampled during active COVID-19. The V call is TRBV4-3, the J call TRBJ2-7, with D perhaps TRBD2 (5 bases). The CDR3 spells CASSQDEGLYEQYF. CDR3 nucleotide sequence: TGCGCCAGCAGCCAAGACGAGGGTCTCTACGAGCAGTACTTC.